The clone carrying this TCR beta chain was recorded at least ten times. TCRdb processed the 5' RACE reads anew with MiXCR; each CDR3 protein has one entry. The sample includes tens of thousands of distinct CDR3 sequences, under 8.5% of them seen just once. Specified time point: sample taken at primary tumor resection. This entry belongs to a study of spatial heterogeneity in lung cancer. CDR1 and CDR2 (germline): SNHLY, FYNNEI. V was shortened by 6 bases and J by 5 bases, with 7 bases between the two germline ends. The CDR3 spans 11 residues. The receptor's source is a female donor with early-stage non-small cell lung cancer. J is TRBJ2-5 and V is TRBV2; D gene ambiguous. The specimen was PBMCs, collected at surgery. The CDR3 bases are TGTGCCAGCAGGCCGGAGGAGACCCAGTACTTC. Protein product: CASRPEETQYF.